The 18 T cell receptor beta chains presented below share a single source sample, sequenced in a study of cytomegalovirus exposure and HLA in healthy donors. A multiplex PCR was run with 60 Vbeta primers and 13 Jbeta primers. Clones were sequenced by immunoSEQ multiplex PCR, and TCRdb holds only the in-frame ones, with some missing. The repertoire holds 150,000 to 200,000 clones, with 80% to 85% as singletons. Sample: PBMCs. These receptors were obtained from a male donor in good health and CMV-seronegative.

CDR3 sequence: CAIQGAGELFF. The CDR3 nucleotides read TGTGCCATACAGGGGGCCGGGGAGCTGTTTTTT. The chain carries TRBV10-3 and TRBJ2-2; 8 bases align to TRBD1. J lost 6 bases, V lost 9 bases, and 0 bases had no gene match. Per germline, CDR1 ENHRY and CDR2 SYGVKD. CDR3 size: 11 residues.

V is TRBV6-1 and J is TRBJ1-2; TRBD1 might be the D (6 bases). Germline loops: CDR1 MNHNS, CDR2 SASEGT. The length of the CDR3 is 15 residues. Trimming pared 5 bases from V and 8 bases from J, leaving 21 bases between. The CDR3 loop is CASSLWTVELVGYTF. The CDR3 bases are TGTGCCAGCAGTCTTTGGACAGTCGAGCTCGTGGGCTACACCTTC.

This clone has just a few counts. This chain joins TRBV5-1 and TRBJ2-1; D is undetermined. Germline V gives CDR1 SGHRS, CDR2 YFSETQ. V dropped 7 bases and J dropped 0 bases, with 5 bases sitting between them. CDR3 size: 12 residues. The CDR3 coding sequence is TGCGCCAGCTTCCGCTCCTACAATGAGCAGTTCTTC. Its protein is CASFRSYNEQFF. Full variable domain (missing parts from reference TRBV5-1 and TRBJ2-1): KAGVTQTPRYLIKTRGQQVTLSCSPISGHRSVSWYQQTPGQGLQFLFEYFSETQRNKGNFPGRFSGRQFSNSRSEMNVSTLELGDSALYLCASFRSYNEQFFGPGTRLTVL.

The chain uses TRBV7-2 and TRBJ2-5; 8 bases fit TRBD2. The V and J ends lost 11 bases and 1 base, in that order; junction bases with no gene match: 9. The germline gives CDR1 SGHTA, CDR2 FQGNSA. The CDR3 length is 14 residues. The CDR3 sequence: CASGRARGQETQYF. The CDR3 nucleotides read TGTGCCTCCGGGAGGGCTAGGGGCCAAGAGACCCAGTACTTC.

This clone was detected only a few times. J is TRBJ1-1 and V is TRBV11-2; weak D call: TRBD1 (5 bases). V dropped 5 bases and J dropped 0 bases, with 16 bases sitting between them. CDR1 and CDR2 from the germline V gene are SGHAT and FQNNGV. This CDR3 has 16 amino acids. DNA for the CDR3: TGTGCCAGCAGCCCCGCAGGGTCTCCCATGAACACTGAAGCTTTCTTT. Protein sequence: CASSPAGSPMNTEAFF.

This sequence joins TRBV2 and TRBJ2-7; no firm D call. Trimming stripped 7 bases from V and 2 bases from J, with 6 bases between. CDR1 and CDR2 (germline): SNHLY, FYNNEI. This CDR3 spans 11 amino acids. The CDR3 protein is CASTSTYEQYF. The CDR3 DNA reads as TGTGCCAGCACGAGTACCTACGAGCAGTACTTC.

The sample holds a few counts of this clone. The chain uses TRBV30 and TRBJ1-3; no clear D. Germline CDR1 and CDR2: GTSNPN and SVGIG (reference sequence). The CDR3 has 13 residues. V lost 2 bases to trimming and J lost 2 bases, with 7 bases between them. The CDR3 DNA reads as TGTGCCTGGAGTAGGGAGGCTGGAAACACCATATATTTT. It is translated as CAWSREAGNTIYF.

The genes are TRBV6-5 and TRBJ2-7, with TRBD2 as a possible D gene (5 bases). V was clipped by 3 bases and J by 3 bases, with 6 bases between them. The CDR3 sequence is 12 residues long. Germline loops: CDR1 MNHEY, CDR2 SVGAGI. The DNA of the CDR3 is TGTGCCAGCAGTTATGAGGGCTACGAGCAGTACTTC. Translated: CASSYEGYEQYF.

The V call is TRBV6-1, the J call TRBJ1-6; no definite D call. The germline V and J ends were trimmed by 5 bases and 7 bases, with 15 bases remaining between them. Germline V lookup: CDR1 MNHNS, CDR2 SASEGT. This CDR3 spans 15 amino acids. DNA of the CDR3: TGTGCCAGCAGTCCTCGACCCCCGAGGAATTCACCCCTCCACTTT. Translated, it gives CASSPRPPRNSPLHF.

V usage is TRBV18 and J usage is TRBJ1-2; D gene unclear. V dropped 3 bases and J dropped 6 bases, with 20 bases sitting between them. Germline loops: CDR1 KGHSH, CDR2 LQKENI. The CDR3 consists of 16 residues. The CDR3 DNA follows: TGTGCCAGCTCACCCCGATCTTCCGGGGTCGAGGATGGCTACACCTTC. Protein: CASSPRSSGVEDGYTF.

The CDR3 DNA sequence: TGCGCCAGCAGCCAAGATTGGGGGACGCGGCGGGGGGATACGCAGTATTTT. It is translated as CASSQDWGTRRGDTQYF. The chain recombines TRBV4-3 with TRBJ2-3; TRBD2 matches at 7 bases. CDR1 LGHNA and CDR2 YSLEER come from the germline V gene. The CDR3 is 17 residues long. With 0 bases clipped from V and 6 bases from J, the junction kept 12 bases outside the gene matches.

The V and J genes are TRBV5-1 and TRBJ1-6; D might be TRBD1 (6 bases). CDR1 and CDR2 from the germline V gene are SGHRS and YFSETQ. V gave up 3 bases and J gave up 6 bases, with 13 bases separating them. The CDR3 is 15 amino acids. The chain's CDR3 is CASSYALGGNSPLHF. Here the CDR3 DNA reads TGCGCCAGCAGCTACGCATTAGGGGGTAATTCACCCCTCCACTTT.

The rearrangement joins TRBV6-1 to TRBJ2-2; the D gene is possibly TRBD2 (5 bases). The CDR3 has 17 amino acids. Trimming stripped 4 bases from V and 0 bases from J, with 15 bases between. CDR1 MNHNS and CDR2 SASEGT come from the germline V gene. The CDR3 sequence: CASSGSPGSANTGELFF. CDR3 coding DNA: TGTGCCAGCAGTGGCTCCCCGGGATCCGCGAACACCGGGGAGCTGTTTTTT.

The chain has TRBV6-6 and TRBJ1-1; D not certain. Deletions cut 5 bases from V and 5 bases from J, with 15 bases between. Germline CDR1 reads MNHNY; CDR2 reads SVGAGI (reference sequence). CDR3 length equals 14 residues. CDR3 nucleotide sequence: TGTGCCAGCAGTACAGAGGGTTCCGTGACTGAAGCTTTCTTT. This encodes CASSTEGSVTEAFF.

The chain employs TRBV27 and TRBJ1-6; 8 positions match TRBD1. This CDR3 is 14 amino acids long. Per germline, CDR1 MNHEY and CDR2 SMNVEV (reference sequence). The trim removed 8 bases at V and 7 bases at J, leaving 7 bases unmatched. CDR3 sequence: CASRTGRANSPLHF. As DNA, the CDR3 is TGTGCCAGCCGGACAGGGAGGGCCAATTCACCCCTCCACTTT.

The CDR3 nucleotides read TGTGCCAGCAGCTTAGACAGGGGAATCTACGAGCAGTACTTC. It is translated as CASSLDRGIYEQYF. This sequence joins TRBV5-4 and TRBJ2-7; 8 positions match TRBD1. Germline CDR1 and CDR2: SGHNT and YYREEE (reference sequence). The ends lost 2 bases at V and 3 bases at J; junction bases unmatched: 4. This CDR3 is built from 14 residues.

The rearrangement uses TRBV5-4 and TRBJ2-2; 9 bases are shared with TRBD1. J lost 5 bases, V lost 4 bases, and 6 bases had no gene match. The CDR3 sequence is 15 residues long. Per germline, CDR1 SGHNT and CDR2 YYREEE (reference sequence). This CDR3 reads CASSRDRVFTGELFF. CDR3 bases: TGTGCCAGCAGCAGGGACAGGGTTTTTACCGGGGAGCTGTTTTTT.

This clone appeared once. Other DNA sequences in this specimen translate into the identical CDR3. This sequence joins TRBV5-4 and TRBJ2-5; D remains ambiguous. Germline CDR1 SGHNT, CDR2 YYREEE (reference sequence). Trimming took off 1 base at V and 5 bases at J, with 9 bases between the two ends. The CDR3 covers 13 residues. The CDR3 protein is CASSLRGSETQYF. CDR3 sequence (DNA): TGTGCCAGCAGCTTGAGAGGTTCGGAGACCCAGTACTTC.